This T cell receptor beta chain is from a study of blood T cell repertoires in COVID-19. In the original analysis: Counts of nucleated cells, estimated from reference gene primer amplification, were obtained. The protocol was immunoSEQ multiplex PCR, while the TCRdb copy is restricted to in-frame clones and leaves out a portion. That table is the source of V, J and clone size, and D and trimming were worked out from the DNA. The data hold 200,000 to 250,000 clones, with 80% to 90% observed a single time. Allocation to cohorts depended on clinical history reported by the participants. During the 2 weeks before they entered the study, exposed participants had met someone with a PCR-confirmed or clinician-diagnosed COVID-19 case. V gave up 5 bases and J gave up 3 bases; unmatched junction bases: 6. The CDR3 consists of 16 residues. Germline CDR1 is LGHDT and CDR2 is YNNKEL (reference sequence).

Sequences were obtained from PBMCs or T cells enriched from blood (not recorded which). The chain has TRBV3-1 (or the pseudogene TRBV3-2) and TRBJ1-5; 11 positions agree with TRBD1. The receptor comes from a woman aged 25 to 39 who had been exposed to COVID-19. CDR3 protein: CASSVGTGGFNQPQHF. Written as DNA, the CDR3 is TGTGCCAGCAGCGTAGGGACAGGGGGTTTCAATCAGCCCCAGCATTTT.